What follows is one T cell receptor (beta chain) and its context. Its specificity is unknown. Germline V lookup: CDR1 SGHVS, CDR2 FNYEAQ. The CDR3 extends over 14 amino acids. The authors reverse transcribed all of the isolated RNA, so sequencing captured expressed TCRB transcripts. Produced via immunoSEQ multiplex PCR; TCRdb's table is partial and in-frame only. This repertoire shows about 240,000 clones, around a quarter found once; its top ten account for approximately 4%. This sample was included in a study of beta chain features in type 1 diabetes. As for the study in general: Across the samples, over 85 million sorted cells were examined in total.

Study results and limitations: In every one of the four CD4+ subsets, TCRB CDR3s were moderately but significantly shorter in Type 1 diabetes patients. Short templates might get an advantage during PCR, and this would be equal in patients and controls.

Sorting that relied on CD45RO/CCR7/CD25/CD127/CD95/CD27 yielded CD4+ naive, central memory, regulatory and stem cell-like memory cells. Sequencing was carried out using central memory CD4+ T cells from blood. This receptor was obtained from a man aged 25-40 years in good health. This rearrangement joins TRBV7-6 to TRBJ2-5; no definite D call. TRBJ2-7 matches the DNA end more closely, so the J call is doubtful. The chain's CDR3 is CASGPGQSGHEQYF. CDR3 DNA sequence: TGTGCCAGCGGTCCGGGTCAATCGGGCCACGAGCAGTACTTC.